This T cell receptor (beta chain) emerged from a study of breast tumors, draining lymph nodes, adjacent tissues. CDR3 length: 15 amino acids. CDR1 and CDR2 from the germline V gene are DFQATT and SNEGSKA (reference sequence). Trimming shortened V by 0 bases and J by 3 bases, and 15 bases separated the two germline ends. TCRdb redid the calling of the multiplex PCR reads with MiXCR, one entry per CDR3 protein. The table records roughly 80,000 distinct CDR3 sequences, roughly a fifth of them present only once. The lymph nodes were axillary draining lymph nodes from breast cancer patients. This clonotype occurred many times.

The chain has TRBV20-1 and TRBJ2-7; D perhaps matches TRBD2 (5 bases). This TCR derives from a female donor with breast cancer. Some clones in this sample may be carry-over from other donors' samples. Material for sequencing was axillary lymph node tissue. The CDR3 sequence is CSARDAVRVGYEQYF. The DNA of the CDR3 is TGCAGTGCTAGAGACGCGGTGCGGGTAGGCTACGAGCAGTACTTC.